Listed here is a single TCR beta chain. Its matching antigen is unknown. The CDR3 spans 17 residues. Germline V gives CDR1 MNHEY, CDR2 SMNVEV (reference sequence). Losses at the gene ends were 4 bases for V and 4 bases for J; bases not matched to a gene: 6. A second roughly 7 to 11 cycle PCR used barcoded and J-beta primers. Each cDNA molecule was tagged by a template-switch adaptor with 12 random nucleotides. TCRdb reanalysed the 5' RACE reads using MiXCR and keeps one entry per CDR3 protein. Among approximately 1.5 million distinct CDR3 sequences, roughly 43% were seen once, and the ten largest hold around 4%. The data are from a study of blood T cells in healthy people across ages. General study points: A greater number of naive CD4+ cells and higher diversity distinguished long-lived donors from aged donors.

The material sequenced was blood. The rearrangement uses TRBV27 and TRBJ2-3, with 15 bases fitting TRBD2. This TCR was sampled from a woman aged 18-29 years in good health. The CDR3 nucleotides read TGTGCCAGCAGTTCGGGGACTAGCGGGAGGAGGGCAGATACGCAGTATTTT. Its translation: CASSSGTSGRRADTQYF.